This T cell receptor beta chain comes out of a study of Ad26.COV2.S vaccination and SARS-CoV-2 variants. For the study at large: Donor joined the COV1001 Ad26.COV2.S trial arm.

The treatment here: some 20 received Ad26.COV2.S at low or high dose, single or two shots; 5 received placebo; per-sample allocation not given. Repertoires come from day 63 after the first vaccine or placebo injection. The donor was a Boston adult aged 18-55 years. The administered vaccine (an Ad26 vector) expressed Wuhan-strain SARS-CoV-2 spike. Sequenced by immunoSEQ multiplex PCR; TCRdb stores in-frame clones only, minus some. The data hold about 480,000 clones, with roughly nine tenths observed a single time. This clone was counted a single time. This specimen was peripheral blood, taken in a trial of Ad26.COV2.S vaccine versus placebo. This clonotype originated in a person aged 18-60 years who received the Ad26.COV2.S COVID-19 vaccine or a placebo.

Here the CDR3 reads CATSGTSRDTQYF. DNA of the CDR3: TGTGCCACCAGCGGAACTTCTCGTGATACGCAGTATTTT. The genes are TRBV15 and TRBJ2-3; D not certain. Germline V gene sequence: CDR1 LNHNV, CDR2 YYDKDF (reference sequence). This CDR3 comprises 13 residues. The germline V and J ends were trimmed by 5 bases and 6 bases, with 12 bases remaining between them.